The 26 T cell receptor beta chains below come from one sample, sequenced in a study of T-cell memory formation after mild COVID-19. TCRdb analysed the 5' RACE reads with MiXCR anew, one entry per CDR3 protein. The data show around 80,000 distinct CDR3 sequences, 9.5% to 15% seen once. The sequencing input was PBMCs or a T cell subset sorted from them (not recorded which). The receptors come from a man aged 18 to 29 who had mild COVID-19 (a few samples of this study predate the infection). Cell type and time point are not known.

The table lists this clonotype with a few counts. The V gene is TRBV4-1, the J gene TRBJ2-5; either TRBD1 or TRBD2 may fit D (6 bases each). The V gene's germline CDR1 is MGHRA and CDR2 YSYEKL. The CDR3 has 15 residues. V gave up 1 base and J gave up 1 base, with 10 bases separating them. In nucleotides, the CDR3 is TGCGCCAGCAGCCAAGCTAGGGGGGCCCAAGAGACCCAGTACTTC. Translating gives CASSQARGAQETQYF.

This clonotype was picked up a small number of times. The J gene is TRBJ2-5, the V gene TRBV7-9; D unresolved. V dropped 5 bases and J dropped 4 bases, with 11 bases sitting between them. Germline CDR1 is SEHNR and CDR2 is FQNEAQ (reference sequence). The CDR3 totals 13 residues. CDR3 amino acids: CASSPPNGETQYF. In DNA form, the CDR3 reads TGTGCCAGCAGCCCCCCCAATGGAGAGACCCAGTACTTC.

The rearrangement links TRBV6-2 or TRBV6-3 to TRBJ2-7; D remains ambiguous. The germline gives CDR1 MNHEY, CDR2 SVGEGT. Trimming stripped 2 bases from V and 4 bases from J, with 6 bases between. The CDR3 has 12 amino acids. CDR3 region: CASSYVRYEQYF. The CDR3 DNA sequence: TGTGCCAGCAGTTACGTCCGTTACGAGCAGTACTTC.

The chain couples TRBV11-2 to TRBJ2-2; no firm D call. Trimming stripped 8 bases from V and 7 bases from J, with 14 bases between. Germline assignment: CDR1 SGHAT and CDR2 FQNNGV. The CDR3 is made up of 13 amino acids. Here the CDR3 DNA reads TGTGCCAGCCGCGACTTAGTAGTCGGGGAGCTGTTTTTT. The encoded protein is CASRDLVVGELFF.

This clonotype came up a few times. J is TRBJ2-3 and V is TRBV4-3; 12 positions match TRBD2. The junction had 0 bases not matched to a gene; V was cut back by 0 bases and J by 5 bases. Germline V gene lookup returns CDR1 LGHNA and CDR2 YSLEER. The CDR3 has 15 amino acids. CDR3 loop: CASSQEGLAGDTQYF. CDR3 bases: TGCGCCAGCAGCCAAGAGGGACTAGCGGGAGATACGCAGTATTTT.

This CDR3 is CASSPRDNYEQYV. CDR3 in DNA: TGTGCCAGCAGCCCCCGGGACAACTACGAGCAGTACGTC. This chain joins TRBV7-9 and TRBJ2-7, with D possibly matching TRBD1 (6 bases). CDR3 length equals 13 residues. Trimming shortened V by 5 bases and J by 3 bases, and 11 bases separated the two germline ends. Germline values: CDR1 SEHNR, CDR2 FQNEAQ (reference sequence).

This clonotype was seen at least ten times. The gene calls are TRBV12-3 or TRBV12-4 and TRBJ2-4; 9 nucleotides match TRBD2. This CDR3 is 18 amino acids long. V shed 6 bases, J shed 3 bases, and the junction held 15 bases outside the gene matches. DNA for the CDR3: TGTGCCAGCAGCGGGGCGCTAGCGGGGTCAGAATACAAAAACATTCAGTACTTC. Protein product: CASSGALAGSEYKNIQYF.

The CDR3 region has the DNA TGTGCCATCAGAGGACAGGGGACGCGCACAGATACGCAGTATTTT. Translated, it gives CAIRGQGTRTDTQYF. The J gene is TRBJ2-3, the V gene TRBV10-3; the match to TRBD1 covers 9 bases. Unmatched junction bases numbered 5, after V lost 6 bases and J lost 1 base. The CDR3 spans 15 residues. Germline CDR1 reads ENHRY; CDR2 reads SYGVKD.

This clonotype was recorded many times. The chain links TRBV4-3 to TRBJ2-2; D possibly corresponds to TRBD1 (5 bases). Trimming pared 4 bases from V and 6 bases from J, leaving 24 bases between. Germline-derived CDR1 and CDR2 are LGHNA and YSLEER. The CDR3 is 18 amino acids. The CDR3 protein is CASSPYRVRVRPAGELFF. Here the CDR3 DNA reads TGCGCCAGCAGCCCATATCGGGTCAGGGTTCGGCCCGCCGGGGAGCTGTTTTTT.

The chain is built from TRBV6-5 and TRBJ2-6; tentatively, D is TRBD1 or TRBD2 (5 bases each). Germline V gives CDR1 MNHEY, CDR2 SVGAGI. The ends were cut back, 0 bases at V and 4 bases at J, with 7 bases in the middle. This CDR3 region has 15 residues. DNA for the CDR3: TGTGCCAGCAGTTACTCGTGGGGGGGGGCCAACGTCCTGACTTTC. It yields the protein CASSYSWGGANVLTF.

This clonotype was counted only a few times. The chain employs TRBV29-1 and TRBJ2-3; the D is unclear. The germline CDR1 and CDR2 sequences are SQVTM and ANQGSEA. CDR3 length: 16 residues. V lost 2 bases to trimming and J lost 0 bases, with 15 bases between them. For the CDR3, the DNA is TGCAGCGTTGAATTGTTGGTAGCAGCTAGCACAGATACGCAGTATTTT. It encodes CSVELLVAASTDTQYF.

V and J are TRBV6-6 and TRBJ2-5, with 8 nucleotides matching TRBD1. J lost 4 bases, V lost 5 bases, and 3 bases had no gene match. CDR1 and CDR2 from the germline V gene are MNHNY and SVGAGI (reference sequence). The CDR3 is made up of 13 amino acids. Here the CDR3 reads CASSGQGVETQYF. The CDR3 DNA reads TGTGCCAGCAGTGGACAGGGTGTAGAGACCCAGTACTTC.

This clonotype has more than one count but fewer than ten. V and J are TRBV5-6 and TRBJ2-7; tentative D call: TRBD2 (6 bases). The CDR3 sequence is 16 residues long. Germline CDR1 is SGHDT and CDR2 is YYEEEE. With 0 bases removed from V and 2 bases from J, the gap between germline ends came to 15 bases. CDR3 protein: CASSLVGRDLTYEQYF. CDR3 sequence (DNA): TGTGCCAGCAGCTTGGTTGGCAGGGACTTAACCTACGAGCAGTACTTC.

The CDR3 sequence: CASSPHQMDRGGKTQYF. CDR3 nucleotide sequence: TGCGCCAGCAGCCCTCACCAAATGGACAGGGGCGGAAAGACCCAGTACTTC. The chain recombines TRBV4-3 with TRBJ2-5, with 9 bases aligning to TRBD1. CDR1 is LGHNA, CDR2 YSLEER, per germline. V was pared by 4 bases and J by 6 bases, with 15 bases of the junction left unmatched. This CDR3 comprises 17 residues.

The DNA for the CDR3 is TGTGCCAGCAGCTCCAGGGGGGACCAAGAGACCCAGTACTTC. Translation: CASSSRGDQETQYF. This chain joins TRBV5-6 and TRBJ2-5, with D perhaps TRBD1 (7 bases). The CDR3 loop spans 14 amino acids. Germline V gene lookup returns CDR1 SGHDT and CDR2 YYEEEE. Trimming took 3 bases from V and 0 from J, leaving 9 bases between them.

There are many counts of this clonotype. This chain uses TRBV5-1 with TRBJ2-7; 7 positions agree with TRBD2. V shed 5 bases and J 5 bases; nucleotides not matched to a gene: 7. The germline V gene encodes CDR1 SGHRS and CDR2 YFSETQ. CDR3 size: 13 residues. CDR3 protein: CASSTERGDEQYF. In DNA, the CDR3 is TGCGCCAGCAGTACCGAGCGGGGAGACGAGCAGTACTTC.

A few counts support this clonotype. The chain has TRBV9 and TRBJ2-1; a possible D gene is TRBD2 (5 bases). The CDR3 is 13 residues long. Trimming stripped 0 bases from V and 8 bases from J, with 9 bases between. CDR1 and CDR2 from the germline V gene are SGDLS and YYNGEE. The CDR3 coding sequence is TGTGCCAGCAGCGTAGCGGGGATGCATGAGCAGTTCTTC. Encoded protein: CASSVAGMHEQFF.

This clonotype was detected a few times. The rearrangement uses TRBV7-6 and TRBJ2-5; D might be TRBD2 (6 bases). The CDR3 has 17 residues. Looked up from germline, CDR1 is SGHVS and CDR2 is FNYEAQ. Trimming took 8 bases from V and 1 from J, leaving 23 bases between them. The CDR3 bases are TGTGCCAGCCTGGCGGGTGGGGGGTGGCAAATCCAAGAGACCCAGTACTTC. Translating gives CASLAGGGWQIQETQYF.

This clonotype has more than one count but fewer than ten. The chain combines TRBV6-2 or TRBV6-3 with TRBJ2-7; D gene uncertain. CDR3 size: 13 residues. V was trimmed by 2 bases and J by 3 bases, leaving 8 bases between them. CDR1 is MNHEY and CDR2 is SVGEGT in the germline V gene. CDR3 residues: CASSYALYYEQYV. The CDR3 DNA reads as TGTGCCAGCAGTTACGCGTTGTACTACGAGCAGTACGTC.

The sample holds many counts of this clonotype. The V gene is TRBV4-1, the J gene TRBJ2-7, with D perhaps matching TRBD1 (5 bases). Trimming shortened V by 0 bases and J by 4 bases, and 13 bases separated the two germline ends. Per germline, CDR1 MGHRA and CDR2 YSYEKL. The CDR3 is made up of 15 amino acids. Written as DNA, the CDR3 is TGCGCCAGCAGCCAAGAGGTCAGGGCTGTTTACGAGCAGTACGTC. It codes for CASSQEVRAVYEQYV.

The V gene is TRBV5-1, the J gene TRBJ1-6; TRBD1 is a possible D gene (6 bases). With 3 bases removed from V and 10 bases from J, the gap between germline ends came to 11 bases. CDR1 SGHRS and CDR2 YFSETQ come from the germline V gene. This CDR3 has 13 residues. The CDR3 DNA reads TGCGCCAGCAGCTCTTTACAGGGATCACCCCTCCACTTT. Translation gives CASSSLQGSPLHF.

The chain has TRBV7-3 and TRBJ2-3, with 12 bases lining up with TRBD2. This CDR3 has 17 residues. Looked up from germline, CDR1 is SGHTA and CDR2 is FQGTGA. V lost 1 base to trimming and J lost 3 bases; unmatched junction nucleotides: 5. The CDR3 here is CASSLRLAGAGTDTQYF. The CDR3 DNA follows: TGTGCCAGCAGCTTAAGACTAGCGGGGGCCGGGACAGATACGCAGTATTTT.

The chain employs TRBV6-1 and TRBJ2-7; a possible D gene is TRBD1 (5 bases). In germline, CDR1 is MNHNS, CDR2 SASEGT. The ends were cut back, 6 bases at V and 2 bases at J, with 11 bases in the middle. This CDR3 spans 13 amino acids. CDR3 nucleotide sequence: TGTGCCAGCAGCCCGACAGCAACCTACGAGCAGTACTTC. It encodes CASSPTATYEQYF.

The chain couples TRBV4-3 to TRBJ2-7; TRBD2 might be the D (6 bases). The CDR3 is made up of 15 amino acids. V dropped 3 bases and J dropped 0 bases, with 12 bases sitting between them. Germline V gives CDR1 LGHNA, CDR2 YSLEER. DNA of the CDR3: TGCGCCAGCAGCCACGCCCGGGGGATCTCCTACGAGCAGTACTTC. Translating it yields CASSHARGISYEQYF.

This clonotype came up a few times. The V call is TRBV5-1, the J call TRBJ2-1; 9 bases fit TRBD1. This CDR3 region has 15 residues. V shed 7 bases and J 5 bases; nucleotides not matched to a gene: 10. Germline V lookup: CDR1 SGHRS, CDR2 YFSETQ. The CDR3 region is CASGDRERWDNEQFF. CDR3 coding DNA: TGCGCCAGCGGGGACAGGGAAAGATGGGACAATGAGCAGTTCTTC.

This clonotype was counted a few times. The V and J genes are TRBV3-1 and TRBJ2-3, with TRBD2 matching over 8 bases. Per the germline V gene, CDR1 is LGHDT and CDR2 is YNNKEL (reference sequence). The CDR3 runs to 18 residues. With V trimmed by 0 bases and J by 2 bases, 10 bases remained unmatched. The CDR3 DNA sequence: TGTGCCAGCAGCCAAGAACCGACAGCGGGGGTAGACACAGATACGCAGTATTTT. Translating it yields CASSQEPTAGVDTDTQYF.